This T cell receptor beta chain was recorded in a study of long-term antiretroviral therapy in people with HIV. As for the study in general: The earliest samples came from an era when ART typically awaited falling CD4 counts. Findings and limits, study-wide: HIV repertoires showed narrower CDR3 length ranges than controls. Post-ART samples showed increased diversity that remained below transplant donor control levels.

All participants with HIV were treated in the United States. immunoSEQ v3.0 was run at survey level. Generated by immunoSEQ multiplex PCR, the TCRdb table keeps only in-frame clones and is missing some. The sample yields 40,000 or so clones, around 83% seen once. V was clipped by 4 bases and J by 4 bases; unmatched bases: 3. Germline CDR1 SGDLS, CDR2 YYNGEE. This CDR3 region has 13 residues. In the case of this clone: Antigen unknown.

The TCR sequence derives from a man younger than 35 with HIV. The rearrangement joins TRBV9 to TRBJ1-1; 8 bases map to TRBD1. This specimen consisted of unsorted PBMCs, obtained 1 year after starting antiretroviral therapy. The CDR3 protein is CASSSGGPTEAFF. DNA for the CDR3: TGTGCCAGCAGCTCAGGGGGCCCCACTGAAGCTTTCTTT.